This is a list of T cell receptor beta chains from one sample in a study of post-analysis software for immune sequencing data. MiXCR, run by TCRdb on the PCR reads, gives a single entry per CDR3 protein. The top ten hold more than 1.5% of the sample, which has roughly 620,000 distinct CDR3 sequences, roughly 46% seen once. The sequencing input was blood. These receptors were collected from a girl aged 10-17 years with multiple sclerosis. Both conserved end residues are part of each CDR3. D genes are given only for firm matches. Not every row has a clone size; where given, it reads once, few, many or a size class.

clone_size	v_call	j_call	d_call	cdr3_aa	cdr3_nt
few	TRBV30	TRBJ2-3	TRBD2	CAWRRAGLAVTDTQYF	TGTGCCTGGAGGAGGGCAGGACTAGCGGTCACAGATACGCAGTATTTT
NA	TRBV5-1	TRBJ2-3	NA	CASSGVTGFTDTQYF	TGCGCCAGCAGCGGGGTCACAGGGTTCACAGATACGCAGTATTTT
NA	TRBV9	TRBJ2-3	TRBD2	CASGTRRVDTQYF	TGTGCCAGCGGGACTAGGAGGGTAGATACGCAGTATTTT
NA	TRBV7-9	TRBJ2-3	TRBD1	CASKGTVNPSTDTQYF	TGTGCCAGCAAGGGGACAGTCAACCCTAGCACAGATACGCAGTATTTT
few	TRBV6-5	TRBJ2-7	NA	CASSPVDGYEQYF	TGTGCCAGCAGCCCCGTGGATGGCTACGAGCAGTACTTC
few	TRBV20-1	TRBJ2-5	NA	CSARPVATQETQYF	TGCAGTGCTAGACCGGTGGCGACACAAGAGACCCAGTACTTC
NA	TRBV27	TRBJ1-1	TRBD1	CASSTRDRGPVTEAFF	TGTGCCAGCAGTACTCGGGACAGGGGGCCTGTCACTGAAGCTTTCTTT
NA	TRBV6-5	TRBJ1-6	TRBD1	CASSRRTGDNSPLHF	TGTGCCAGCAGTAGACGGACAGGGGATAATTCACCCCTCCACTTT
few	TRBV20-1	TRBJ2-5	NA	CSASWGIQETQYF	TGCAGTGCCAGCTGGGGGATTCAAGAGACCCAGTACTTC
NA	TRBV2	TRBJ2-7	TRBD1	CASTGQGMREQYF	TGTGCCAGCACGGGACAGGGGATGAGGGAGCAGTACTTC
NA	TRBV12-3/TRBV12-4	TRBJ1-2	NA	CASRQGSRDREKSYTF	TGTGCCAGCAGACAAGGCTCCCGGGATAGGGAGAAGAGCTACACCTTC
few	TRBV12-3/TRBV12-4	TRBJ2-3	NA	CASRLRDATTDTQYF	TGTGCCAGCAGACTCCGGGACGCCACCACAGATACGCAGTATTTT
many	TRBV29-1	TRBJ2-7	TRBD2	CSVRTSGGDEQYF	TGCAGCGTCCGGACTAGCGGGGGGGACGAGCAGTACTTC
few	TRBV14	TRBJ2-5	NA	CASSGGTNQETQYF	TGTGCCAGCAGCGGAGGGACAAACCAAGAGACCCAGTACTTC
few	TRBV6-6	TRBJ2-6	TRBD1	CASSYADRAGANVLTF	TGTGCCAGCAGTTACGCGGACAGGGCTGGGGCCAACGTCCTGACTTTC
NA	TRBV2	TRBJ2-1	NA	CASSDWGTGMFF	TGTGCCAGCAGTGACTGGGGGACGGGAATGTTCTTC
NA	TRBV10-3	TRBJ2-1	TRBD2	CAISEGREPYNEQFF	TGTGCCATCAGTGAGGGGCGGGAGCCCTACAATGAGCAGTTCTTC
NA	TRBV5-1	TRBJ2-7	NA	CASSLFVGPNYEQYF	TGCGCCAGCAGCTTGTTTGTGGGGCCCAACTACGAGCAGTACTTC
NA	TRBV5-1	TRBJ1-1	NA	CASSLQGSPNTEAFF	TGCGCCAGCAGCTTGCAGGGGTCACCGAACACTGAAGCTTTCTTT
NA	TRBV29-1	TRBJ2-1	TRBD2	CSVVRTSAHNEQFF	TGCAGCGTCGTCCGGACTAGCGCCCACAATGAGCAGTTCTTC
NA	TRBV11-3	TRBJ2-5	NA	CASSLALGTQYF	TGTGCCAGCAGCTTAGCCTTAGGGACCCAGTACTTC
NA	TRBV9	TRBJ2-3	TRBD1	CASNTKGASTDTQYF	TGTGCCAGCAACACCAAGGGGGCTAGCACAGATACGCAGTATTTT